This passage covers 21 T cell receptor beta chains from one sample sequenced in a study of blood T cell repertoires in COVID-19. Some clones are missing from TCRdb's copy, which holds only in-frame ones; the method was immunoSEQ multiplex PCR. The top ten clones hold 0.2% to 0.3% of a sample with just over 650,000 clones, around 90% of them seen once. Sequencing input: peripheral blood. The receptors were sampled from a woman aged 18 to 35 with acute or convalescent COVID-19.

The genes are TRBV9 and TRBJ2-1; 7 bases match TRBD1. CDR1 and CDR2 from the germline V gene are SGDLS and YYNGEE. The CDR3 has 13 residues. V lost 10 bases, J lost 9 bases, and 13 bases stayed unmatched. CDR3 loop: CASTGVPPGEQFF. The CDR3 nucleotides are TGTGCCTCTACAGGGGTCCCTCCAGGTGAGCAGTTCTTC.

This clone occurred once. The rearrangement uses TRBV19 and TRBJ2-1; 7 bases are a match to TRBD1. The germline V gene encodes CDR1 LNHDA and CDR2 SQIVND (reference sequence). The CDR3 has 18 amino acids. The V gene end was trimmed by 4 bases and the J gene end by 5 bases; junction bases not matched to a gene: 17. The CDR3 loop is CASSRGQMTRMRDNEQFF. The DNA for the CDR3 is TGTGCCAGTAGTAGGGGACAGATGACACGAATGCGGGACAATGAGCAGTTCTTC.

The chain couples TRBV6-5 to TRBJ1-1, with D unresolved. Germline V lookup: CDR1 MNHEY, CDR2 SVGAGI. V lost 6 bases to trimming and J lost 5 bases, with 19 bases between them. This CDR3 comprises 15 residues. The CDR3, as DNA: TGTGCCAGCAGATCTAGTGTTCGACGGGGAACTGAAGCTTTCTTT. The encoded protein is CASRSSVRRGTEAFF.

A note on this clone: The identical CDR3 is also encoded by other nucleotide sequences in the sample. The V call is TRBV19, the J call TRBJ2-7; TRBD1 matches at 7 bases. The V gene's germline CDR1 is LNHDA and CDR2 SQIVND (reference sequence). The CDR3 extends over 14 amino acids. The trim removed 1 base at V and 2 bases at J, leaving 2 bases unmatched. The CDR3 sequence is CASSIGTGPYEQYF. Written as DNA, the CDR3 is TGTGCCAGTAGTATAGGGACAGGCCCCTACGAGCAGTACTTC. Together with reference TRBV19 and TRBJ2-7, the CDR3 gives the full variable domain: DGGITQSPKYLFRKEGQNVTLSCEQNLNHDAMYWYRQDPGQGLRLIYYSQIVNDFQKGDIAEGYSVSREKKESFPLTVTSAQKNPTAFYLCASSIGTGPYEQYFGPGTRLTVT.

The DNA of the CDR3 is TGTGCCAGCTCACCGCTTGGGACAGGGTATAACTACGAGCAGTACTTC. Its protein product is CASSPLGTGYNYEQYF. J is TRBJ2-7 and V is TRBV18, with TRBD1 identical over 9 bases. The trim removed 3 bases at V and 3 bases at J, leaving 9 bases unmatched. The germline V gene has CDR1 KGHSH and CDR2 LQKENI. CDR3 length equals 16 residues.

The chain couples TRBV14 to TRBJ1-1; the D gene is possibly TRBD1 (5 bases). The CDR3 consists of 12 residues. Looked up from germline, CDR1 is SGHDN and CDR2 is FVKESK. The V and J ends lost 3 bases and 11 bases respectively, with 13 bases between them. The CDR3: CASSQGLTAAFF. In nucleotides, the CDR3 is TGTGCCAGCAGCCAGGGACTTACGGCTGCTTTCTTT.

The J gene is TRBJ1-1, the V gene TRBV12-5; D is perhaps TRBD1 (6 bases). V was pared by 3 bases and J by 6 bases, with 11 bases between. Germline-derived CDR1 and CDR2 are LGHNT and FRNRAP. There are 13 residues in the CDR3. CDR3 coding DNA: TGTGCTAGTGGTTTCAACAGGGCTTCTGAAGCTTTCTTT. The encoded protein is CASGFNRASEAFF. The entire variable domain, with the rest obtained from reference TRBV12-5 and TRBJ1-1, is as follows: DARVTQTPRHKVTEMGQEVTMRCQPILGHNTVFWYRQTMMQGLELLAYFRNRAPLDDSGMPKDRFSAEMPDATLATLKIQPSEPRDSAVYFCASGFNRASEAFFGQGTRLTVV.

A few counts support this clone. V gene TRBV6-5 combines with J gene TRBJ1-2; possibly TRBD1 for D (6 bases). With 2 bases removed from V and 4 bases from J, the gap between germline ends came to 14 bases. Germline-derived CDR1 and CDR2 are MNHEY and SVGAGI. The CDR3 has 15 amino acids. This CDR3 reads CASSYALDRSYGYTF. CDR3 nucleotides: TGTGCCAGCAGTTACGCCCTGGACAGAAGCTATGGCTACACCTTC.

The CDR3 sequence: CSVRDRFYEQYF. The CDR3 region has the DNA TGCAGCGTCCGGGACAGATTCTACGAGCAGTACTTC. This chain links TRBV29-1 with TRBJ2-7; the match to TRBD1 covers 7 bases. The junction had 5 bases not matched to a gene; V was cut back by 6 bases and J by 3 bases. The CDR3 consists of 12 residues. CDR1 and CDR2 from the germline V gene are SQVTM and ANQGSEA.

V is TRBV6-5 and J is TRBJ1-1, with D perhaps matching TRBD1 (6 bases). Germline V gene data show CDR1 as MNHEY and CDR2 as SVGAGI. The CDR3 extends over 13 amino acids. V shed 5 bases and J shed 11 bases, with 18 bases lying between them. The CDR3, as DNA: TGTGCCAGCAGTCCCCCTTCTAGGGGGTTGGCTTTCTTT. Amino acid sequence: CASSPPSRGLAFF.

The CDR3 protein is CASSSGGYGYTF. The CDR3 DNA follows: TGTGCCAGCAGCTCCGGGGGCTATGGCTACACCTTC. The chain employs TRBV7-6 and TRBJ1-2; D is perhaps TRBD1 (5 bases). Germline V gene data show CDR1 as SGHVS and CDR2 as FNYEAQ. V gave up 4 bases and J gave up 4 bases, with 7 bases separating them. The CDR3 has 12 amino acids.

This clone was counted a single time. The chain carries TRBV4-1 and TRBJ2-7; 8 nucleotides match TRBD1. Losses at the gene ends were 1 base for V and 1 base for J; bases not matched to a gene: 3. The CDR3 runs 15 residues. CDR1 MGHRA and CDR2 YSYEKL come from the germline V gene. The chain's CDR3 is CASSQGTGLSYEQYF. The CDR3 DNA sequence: TGCGCCAGCAGCCAAGGGACAGGGTTATCCTACGAGCAGTACTTC.

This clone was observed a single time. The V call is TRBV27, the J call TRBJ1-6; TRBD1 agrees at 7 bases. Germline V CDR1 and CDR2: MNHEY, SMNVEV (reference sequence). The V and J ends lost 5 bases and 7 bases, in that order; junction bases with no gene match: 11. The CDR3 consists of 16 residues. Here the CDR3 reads CASSIDRDRANSPLHF. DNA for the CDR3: TGTGCCAGCAGTATTGACAGGGACCGGGCGAATTCACCCCTCCACTTT.

For the CDR3, the DNA is TGTGCCAGCAGCGTAGGGAGAAGGCCTAGCTCCTATAATTCACCCCTCCACTTT. As protein: CASSVGRRPSSYNSPLHF. This chain connects TRBV9 to TRBJ1-6; D is ambiguous. Germline V gene sequence: CDR1 SGDLS, CDR2 YYNGEE. CDR3 length: 18 amino acids. V gave up 0 bases and J gave up 0 bases, with 13 bases separating them.

The CDR3: CASSLAQGYGYTF. The CDR3, as DNA: TGTGCCAGCAGCTTAGCACAGGGATATGGCTACACCTTC. The chain is built from TRBV7-9 and TRBJ1-2, with D possibly TRBD1 on 6 matching bases. Trimming stripped 0 bases from V and 5 bases from J, with 7 bases between. Germline CDR1 is SEHNR and CDR2 is FQNEAQ (reference sequence). The CDR3 is 13 amino acids.

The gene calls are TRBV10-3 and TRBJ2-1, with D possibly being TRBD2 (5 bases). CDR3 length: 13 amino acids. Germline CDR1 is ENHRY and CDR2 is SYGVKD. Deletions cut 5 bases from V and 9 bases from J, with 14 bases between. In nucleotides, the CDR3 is TGTGCCATCAGTTTGGACTCTAACCTTGAGCAGTTCTTC. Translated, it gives CAISLDSNLEQFF.

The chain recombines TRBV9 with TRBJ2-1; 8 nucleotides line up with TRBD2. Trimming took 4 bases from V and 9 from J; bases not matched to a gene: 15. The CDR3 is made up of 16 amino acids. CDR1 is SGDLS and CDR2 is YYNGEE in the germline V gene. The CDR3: CASSTRATSVASEQFF. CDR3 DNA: TGTGCCAGCAGCACCCGAGCGACTAGCGTGGCGAGTGAGCAGTTCTTC.

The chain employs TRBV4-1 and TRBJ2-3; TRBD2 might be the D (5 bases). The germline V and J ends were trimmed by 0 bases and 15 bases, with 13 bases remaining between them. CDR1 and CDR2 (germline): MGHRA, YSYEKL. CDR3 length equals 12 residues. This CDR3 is CASSQEPGSRYF. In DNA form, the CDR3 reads TGCGCCAGCAGCCAAGAGCCGGGATCAAGATATTTT.

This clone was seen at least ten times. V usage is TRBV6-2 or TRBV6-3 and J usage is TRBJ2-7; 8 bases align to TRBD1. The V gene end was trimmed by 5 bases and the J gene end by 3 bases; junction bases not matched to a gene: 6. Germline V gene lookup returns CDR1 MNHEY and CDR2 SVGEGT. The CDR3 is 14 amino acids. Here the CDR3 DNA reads TGTGCCAGCAGTGTACAGGGGGACATCTACGAGCAGTACTTC. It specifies CASSVQGDIYEQYF.

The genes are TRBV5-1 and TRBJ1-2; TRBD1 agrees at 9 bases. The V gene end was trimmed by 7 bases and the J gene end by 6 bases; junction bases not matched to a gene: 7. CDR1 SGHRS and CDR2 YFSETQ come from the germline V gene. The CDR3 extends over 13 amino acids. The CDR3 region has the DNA TGCGCCAGCGCCAAGGGACAGGGAGATGGCTACACCTTC. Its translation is CASAKGQGDGYTF.

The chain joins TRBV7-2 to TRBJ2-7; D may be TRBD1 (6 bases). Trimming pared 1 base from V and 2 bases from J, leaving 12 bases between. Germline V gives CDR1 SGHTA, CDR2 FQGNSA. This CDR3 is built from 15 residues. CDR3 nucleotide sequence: TGTGCCAGCAGCTTAGTGGCGGACAGACCCTACGAGCAGTACTTC. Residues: CASSLVADRPYEQYF.